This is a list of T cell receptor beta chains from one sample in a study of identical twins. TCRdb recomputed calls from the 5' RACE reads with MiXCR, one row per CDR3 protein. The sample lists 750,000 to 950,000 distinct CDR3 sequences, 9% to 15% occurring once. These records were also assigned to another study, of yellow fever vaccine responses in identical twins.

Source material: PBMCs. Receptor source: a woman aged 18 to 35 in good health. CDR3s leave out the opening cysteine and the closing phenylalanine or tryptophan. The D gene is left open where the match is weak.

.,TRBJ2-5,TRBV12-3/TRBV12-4,ASRKNTGFATQY
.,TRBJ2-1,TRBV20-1,SARDHSDNEQF
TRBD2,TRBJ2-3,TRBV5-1,ASSFKAGGPPTDTQY
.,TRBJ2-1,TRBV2,ASRMGGGFDEQF
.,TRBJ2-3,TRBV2,ASPNPGPTDTQY
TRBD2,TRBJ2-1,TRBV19,ASSTSGGYEQF
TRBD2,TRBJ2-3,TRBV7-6,ASSPFGGISTDTQY
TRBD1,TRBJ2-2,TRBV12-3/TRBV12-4,ASSRDRTGMNTGELF
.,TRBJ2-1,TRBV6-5,ASSYPRSGGVTYNEQF
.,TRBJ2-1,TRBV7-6,ASSLLVGGEQF
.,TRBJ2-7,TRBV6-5,ASSLKDSYEQY
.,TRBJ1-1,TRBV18,ASSPAYLRSRTEAF
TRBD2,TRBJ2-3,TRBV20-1,SAILASGRWTDTQY
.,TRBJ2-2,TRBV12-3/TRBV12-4,ASSFLGTATGELF
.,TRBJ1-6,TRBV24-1,ATSAGGDSPLH
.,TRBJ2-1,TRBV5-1,ASSLDGGINEQF
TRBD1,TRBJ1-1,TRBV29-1,SADRGNTEAF
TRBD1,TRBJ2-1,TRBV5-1,ASSLGGQINNEQF
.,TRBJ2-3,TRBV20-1,SARLQTTDTQY
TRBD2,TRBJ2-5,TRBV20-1,SATGTSGRRETQY
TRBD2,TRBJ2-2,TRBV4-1,ASRRLSGSTGELF
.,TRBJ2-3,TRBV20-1,SARTLASDTQY
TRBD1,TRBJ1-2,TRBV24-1,ATSDPGTGEGYT
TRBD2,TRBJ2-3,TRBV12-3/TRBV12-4,ASSRDYQSTDTQY
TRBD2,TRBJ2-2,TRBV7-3,ASSLTGTSGRTGELF
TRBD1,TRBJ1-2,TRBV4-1,ASSQDGGDRGLGYT
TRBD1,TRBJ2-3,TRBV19,ASRGPDTQY
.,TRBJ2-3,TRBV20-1,SASTGSTDTQY
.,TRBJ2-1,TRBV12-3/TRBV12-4,ASSFPREVNEQF
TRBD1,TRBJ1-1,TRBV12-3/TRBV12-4,ASSPQGGTEAF
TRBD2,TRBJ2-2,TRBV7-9,ASSWSGSPPGELF
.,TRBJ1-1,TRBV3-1,ASSQSRNTEAF
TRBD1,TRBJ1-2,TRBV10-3,AISGAGGGDGYT
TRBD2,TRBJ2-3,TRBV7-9,ASSSKVGLASDTQY
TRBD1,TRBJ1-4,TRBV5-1,ASSTRQGDEKLF
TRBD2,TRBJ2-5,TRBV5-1,ASIRTPGLAGGQETQY
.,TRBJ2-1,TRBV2,ASGGQSKEF
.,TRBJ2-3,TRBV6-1,ASTQSQLADTQY
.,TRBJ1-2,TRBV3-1,ASSLDIFDGYT
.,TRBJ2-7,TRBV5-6,ACSDTGFKGEQY
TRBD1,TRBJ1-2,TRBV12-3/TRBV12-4,ASKGTGPLYGYT
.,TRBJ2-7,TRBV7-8,ASSNPDSTALNSYEQY
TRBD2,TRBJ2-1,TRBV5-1,ASSLDTSGDNKF
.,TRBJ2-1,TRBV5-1,ASSLAYSRGQFTSSSYNEQF
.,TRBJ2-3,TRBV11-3,ASSDRQEPDTQY
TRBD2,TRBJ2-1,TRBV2,AGNLAGIYNEQF
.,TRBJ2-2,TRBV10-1,ASSAAVGANTGELF
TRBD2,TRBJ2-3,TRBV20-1,SAFGGAGDTQY
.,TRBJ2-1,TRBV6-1,ASSEGAGGGVYNEQF
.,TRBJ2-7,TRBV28,ASRSGGSYEQY